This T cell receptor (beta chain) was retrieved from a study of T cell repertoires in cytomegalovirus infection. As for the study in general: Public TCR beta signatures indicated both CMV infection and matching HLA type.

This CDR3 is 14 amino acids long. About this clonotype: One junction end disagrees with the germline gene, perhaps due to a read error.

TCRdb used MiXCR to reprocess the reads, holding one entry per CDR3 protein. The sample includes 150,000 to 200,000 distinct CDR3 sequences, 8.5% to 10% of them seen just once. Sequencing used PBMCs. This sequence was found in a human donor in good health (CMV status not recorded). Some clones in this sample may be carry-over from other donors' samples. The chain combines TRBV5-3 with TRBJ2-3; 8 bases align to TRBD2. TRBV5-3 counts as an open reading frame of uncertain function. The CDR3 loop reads CASSLSGRGDTQYF. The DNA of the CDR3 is TGTGCCAGCAGCTTGAGCGGGAGAGGAGATACGCAGTATTTT.